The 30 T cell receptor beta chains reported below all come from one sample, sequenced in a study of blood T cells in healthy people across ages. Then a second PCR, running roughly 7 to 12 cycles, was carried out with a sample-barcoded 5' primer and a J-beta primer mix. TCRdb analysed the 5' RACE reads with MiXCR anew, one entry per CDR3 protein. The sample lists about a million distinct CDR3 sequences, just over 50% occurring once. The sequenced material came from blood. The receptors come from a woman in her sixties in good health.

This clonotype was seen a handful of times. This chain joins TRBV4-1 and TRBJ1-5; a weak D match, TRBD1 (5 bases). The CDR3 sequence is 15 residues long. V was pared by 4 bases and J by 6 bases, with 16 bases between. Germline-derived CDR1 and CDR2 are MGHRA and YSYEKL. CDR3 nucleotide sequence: TGCGCCAGCAGCCCCCAGGGTCTGGTGGGTCAGCCCCAGCATTTT. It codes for CASSPQGLVGQPQHF.

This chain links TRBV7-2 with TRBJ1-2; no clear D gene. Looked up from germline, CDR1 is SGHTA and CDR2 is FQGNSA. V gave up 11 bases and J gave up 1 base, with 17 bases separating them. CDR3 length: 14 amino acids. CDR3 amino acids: CADLYPRINYGYTF. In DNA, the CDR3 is TGTGCCGACCTATATCCGAGGATTAACTATGGCTACACCTTC.

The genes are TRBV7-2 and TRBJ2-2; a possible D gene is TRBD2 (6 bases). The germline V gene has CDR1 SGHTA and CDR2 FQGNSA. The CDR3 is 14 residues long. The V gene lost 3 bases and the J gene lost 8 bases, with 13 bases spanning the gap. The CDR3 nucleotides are TGTGCCAGCAGCTTTAGACTAGTCGGTGGGGAGCTGTTTTTT. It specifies CASSFRLVGGELFF.

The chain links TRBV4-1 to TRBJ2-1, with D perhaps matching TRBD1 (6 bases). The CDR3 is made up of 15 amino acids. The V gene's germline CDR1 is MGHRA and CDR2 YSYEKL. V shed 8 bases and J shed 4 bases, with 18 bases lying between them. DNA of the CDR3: TGCGCCAGCCGAAAGAACCGGGACACATACAATGAGCAGTTCTTC. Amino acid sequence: CASRKNRDTYNEQFF.

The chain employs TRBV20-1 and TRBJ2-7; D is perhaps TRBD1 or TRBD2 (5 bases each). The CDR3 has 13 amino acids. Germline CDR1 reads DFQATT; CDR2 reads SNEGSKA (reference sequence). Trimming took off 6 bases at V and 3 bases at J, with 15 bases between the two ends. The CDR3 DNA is TGCAGTGCCGGGACCAGGGCGGACTACGAGCAGTACTTC. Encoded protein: CSAGTRADYEQYF.

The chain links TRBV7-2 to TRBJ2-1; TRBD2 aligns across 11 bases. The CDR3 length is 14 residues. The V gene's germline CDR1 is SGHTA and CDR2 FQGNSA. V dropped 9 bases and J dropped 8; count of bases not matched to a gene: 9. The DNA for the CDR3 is TGTGCCAGATCTAAGACTAGCGGGACGGATGAGCAGTTCTTC. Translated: CARSKTSGTDEQFF.

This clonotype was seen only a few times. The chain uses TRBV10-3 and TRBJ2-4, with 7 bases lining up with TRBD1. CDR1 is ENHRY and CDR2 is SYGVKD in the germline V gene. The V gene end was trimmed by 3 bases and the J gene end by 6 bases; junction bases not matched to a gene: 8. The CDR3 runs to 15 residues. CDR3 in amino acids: CAISEFATGLNIQYF. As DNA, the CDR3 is TGTGCCATCAGTGAATTCGCGACAGGGCTAAACATTCAGTACTTC.

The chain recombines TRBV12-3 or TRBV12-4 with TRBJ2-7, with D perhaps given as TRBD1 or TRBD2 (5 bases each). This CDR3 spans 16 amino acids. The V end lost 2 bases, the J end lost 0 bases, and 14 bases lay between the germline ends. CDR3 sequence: CASSLRLGTSSYEQYF. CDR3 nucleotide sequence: TGTGCCAGCAGTTTACGACTCGGGACGAGCTCCTACGAGCAGTACTTC.

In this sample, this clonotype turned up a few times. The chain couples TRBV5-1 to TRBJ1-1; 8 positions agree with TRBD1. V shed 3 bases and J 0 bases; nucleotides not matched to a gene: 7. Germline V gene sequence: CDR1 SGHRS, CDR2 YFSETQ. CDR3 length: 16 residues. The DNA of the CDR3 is TGCGCCAGCAGCTGGACCGGGACAGGAGTGAACACTGAAGCTTTCTTT. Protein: CASSWTGTGVNTEAFF.

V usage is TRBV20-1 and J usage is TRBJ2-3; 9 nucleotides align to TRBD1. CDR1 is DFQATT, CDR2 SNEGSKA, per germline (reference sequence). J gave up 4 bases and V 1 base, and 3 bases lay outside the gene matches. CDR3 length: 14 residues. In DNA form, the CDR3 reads TGCAGTGCTAGAGGGACAGGGGACCCAGATACGCAGTATTTT. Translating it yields CSARGTGDPDTQYF.

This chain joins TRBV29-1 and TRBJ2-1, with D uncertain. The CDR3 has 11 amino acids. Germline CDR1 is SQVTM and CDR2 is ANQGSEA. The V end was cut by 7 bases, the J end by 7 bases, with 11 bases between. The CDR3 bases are TGCAGCGGCTTTCTTGGGAATGAGCAGTTCTTC. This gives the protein CSGFLGNEQFF.

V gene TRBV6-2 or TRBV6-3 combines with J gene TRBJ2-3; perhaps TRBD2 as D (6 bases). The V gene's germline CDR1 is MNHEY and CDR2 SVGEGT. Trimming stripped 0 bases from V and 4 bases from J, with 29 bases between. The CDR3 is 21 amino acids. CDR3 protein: CASSYSKNMSGVGVSADTQYF. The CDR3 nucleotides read TGTGCCAGCAGTTACTCGAAGAATATGTCGGGAGTTGGTGTTTCCGCAGATACGCAGTATTTT.

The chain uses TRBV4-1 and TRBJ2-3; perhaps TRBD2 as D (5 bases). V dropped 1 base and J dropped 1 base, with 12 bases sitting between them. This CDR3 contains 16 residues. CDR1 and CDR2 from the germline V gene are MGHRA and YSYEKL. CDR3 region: CASSQGSRRGTDTQYF. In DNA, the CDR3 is TGCGCCAGCAGCCAAGGTAGTCGGCGGGGCACAGATACGCAGTATTTT.

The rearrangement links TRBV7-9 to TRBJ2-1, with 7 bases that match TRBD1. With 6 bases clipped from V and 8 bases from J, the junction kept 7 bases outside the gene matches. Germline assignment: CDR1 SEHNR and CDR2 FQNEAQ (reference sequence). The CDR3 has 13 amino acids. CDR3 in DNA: TGTGCCAGCAGACCGACAGGGCTTCATGAGCAGTTCTTC. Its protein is CASRPTGLHEQFF. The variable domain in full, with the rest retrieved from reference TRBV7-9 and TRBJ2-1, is DTGVSQNPRHKITKRGQNVTFRCDPISEHNRLYWYRQTLGQGPEFLTYFQNEAQLEKSRLLSDRFSAERPKGSFSTLEIQRTEQGDSAMYLCASRPTGLHEQFFGPGTRLTVL.

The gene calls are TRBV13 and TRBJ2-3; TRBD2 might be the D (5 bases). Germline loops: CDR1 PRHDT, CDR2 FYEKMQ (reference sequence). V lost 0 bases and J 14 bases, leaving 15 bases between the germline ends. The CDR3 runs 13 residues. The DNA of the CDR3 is TGTGCCAGCAGCTTAGGCCTTAGTATCGAGGGGTATTTT. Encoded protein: CASSLGLSIEGYF.

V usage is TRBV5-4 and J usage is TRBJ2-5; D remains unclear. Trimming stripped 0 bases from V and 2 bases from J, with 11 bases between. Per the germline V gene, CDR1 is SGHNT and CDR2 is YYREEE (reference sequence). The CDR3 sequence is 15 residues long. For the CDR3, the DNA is TGTGCCAGCAGCTTGGCGGCAGGCCTACAAGAGACCCAGTACTTC. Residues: CASSLAAGLQETQYF.

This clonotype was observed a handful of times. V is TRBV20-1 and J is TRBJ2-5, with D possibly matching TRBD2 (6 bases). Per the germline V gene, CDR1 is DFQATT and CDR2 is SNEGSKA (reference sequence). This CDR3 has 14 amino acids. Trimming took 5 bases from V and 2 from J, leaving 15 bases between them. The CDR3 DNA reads TGCAGTGCTTACGGGACTCTCGGGCAAGAGACCCAGTACTTC. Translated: CSAYGTLGQETQYF.

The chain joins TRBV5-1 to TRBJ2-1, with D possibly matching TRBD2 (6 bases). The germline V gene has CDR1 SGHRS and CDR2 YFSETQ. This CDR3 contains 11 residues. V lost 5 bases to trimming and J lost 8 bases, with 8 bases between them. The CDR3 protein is CASSRDYEQFF. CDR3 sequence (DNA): TGCGCCAGCAGTCGGGACTATGAGCAGTTCTTC.

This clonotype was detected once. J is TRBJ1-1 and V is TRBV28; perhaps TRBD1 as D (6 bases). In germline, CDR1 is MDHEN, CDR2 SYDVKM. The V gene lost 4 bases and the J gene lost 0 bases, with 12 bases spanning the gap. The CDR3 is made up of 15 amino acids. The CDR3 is CASSSQGQLNTEAFF. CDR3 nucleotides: TGTGCCAGCAGTTCACAAGGACAGCTGAACACTGAAGCTTTCTTT.

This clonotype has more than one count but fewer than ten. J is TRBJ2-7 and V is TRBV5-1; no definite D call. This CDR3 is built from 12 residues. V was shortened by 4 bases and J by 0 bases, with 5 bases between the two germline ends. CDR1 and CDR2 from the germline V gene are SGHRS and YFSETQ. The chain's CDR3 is CASSRPSYEQYF. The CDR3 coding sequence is TGCGCCAGCAGCCGACCCTCCTACGAGCAGTACTTC.

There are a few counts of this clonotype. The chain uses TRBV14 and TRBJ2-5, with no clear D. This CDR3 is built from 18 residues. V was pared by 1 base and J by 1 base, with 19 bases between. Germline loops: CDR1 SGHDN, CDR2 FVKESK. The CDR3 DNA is TGTGCCAGCAGCCAAGGTTCGTGGCCAGGAGAGCCCCAAGAGACCCAGTACTTC. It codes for CASSQGSWPGEPQETQYF.

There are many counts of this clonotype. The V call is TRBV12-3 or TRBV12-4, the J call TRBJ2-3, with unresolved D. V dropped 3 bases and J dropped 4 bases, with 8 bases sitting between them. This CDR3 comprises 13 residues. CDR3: CASSLTRSDTQYF. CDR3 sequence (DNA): TGTGCCAGCAGTTTGACCCGCTCAGATACGCAGTATTTT.

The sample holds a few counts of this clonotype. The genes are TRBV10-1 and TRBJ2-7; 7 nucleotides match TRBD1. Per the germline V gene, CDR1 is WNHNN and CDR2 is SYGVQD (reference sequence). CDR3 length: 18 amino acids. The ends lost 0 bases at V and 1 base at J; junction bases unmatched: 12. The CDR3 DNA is TGCGCCAGCAGTGAGTCAGCAACCTGGCAGGGGGATTCCTACGAGCAGTACTTC. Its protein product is CASSESATWQGDSYEQYF.

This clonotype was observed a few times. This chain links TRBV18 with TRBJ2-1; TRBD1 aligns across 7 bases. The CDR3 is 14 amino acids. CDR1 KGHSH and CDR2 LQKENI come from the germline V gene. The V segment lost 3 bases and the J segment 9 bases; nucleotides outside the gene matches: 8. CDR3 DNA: TGTGCCAGCTCACCTTCGACAGGGCAAGGTGAGCAGTTCTTC. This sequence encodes CASSPSTGQGEQFF.

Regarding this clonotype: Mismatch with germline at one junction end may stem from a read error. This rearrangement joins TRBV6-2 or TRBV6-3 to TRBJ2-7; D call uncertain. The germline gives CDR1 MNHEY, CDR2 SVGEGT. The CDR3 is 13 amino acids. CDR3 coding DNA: TGTACCAGCAGTCCCAGCTCCTACAATGAGCAGTACTTC. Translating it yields CTSSPSSYNEQYF.

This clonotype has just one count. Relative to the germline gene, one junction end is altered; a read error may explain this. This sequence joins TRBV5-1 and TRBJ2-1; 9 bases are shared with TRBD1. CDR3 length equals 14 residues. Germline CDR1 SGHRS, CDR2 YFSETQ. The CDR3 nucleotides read TGCGCCAACAGCTTCGACAGGGGGGACATTGAGCAGTTCTTC. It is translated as CANSFDRGDIEQFF.

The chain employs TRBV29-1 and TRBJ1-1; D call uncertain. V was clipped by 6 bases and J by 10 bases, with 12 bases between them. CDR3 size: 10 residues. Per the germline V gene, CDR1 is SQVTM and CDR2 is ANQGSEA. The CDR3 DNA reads TGCAGCGTATCCGCCTCACGAGCTTTCTTT. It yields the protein CSVSASRAFF.

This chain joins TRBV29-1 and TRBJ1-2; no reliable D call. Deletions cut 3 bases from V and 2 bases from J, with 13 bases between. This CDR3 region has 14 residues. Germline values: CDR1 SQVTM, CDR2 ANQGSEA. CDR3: CSVEGRTGNYGYTF. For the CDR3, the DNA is TGCAGCGTTGAGGGAAGAACGGGGAACTATGGCTACACCTTC.

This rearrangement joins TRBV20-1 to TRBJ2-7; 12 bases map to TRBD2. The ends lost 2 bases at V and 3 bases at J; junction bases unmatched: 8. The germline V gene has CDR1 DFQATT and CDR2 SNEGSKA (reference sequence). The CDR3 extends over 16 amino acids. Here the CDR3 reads CSARPLAGGIVYEQYF. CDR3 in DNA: TGCAGTGCTAGACCGCTAGCGGGAGGGATCGTCTACGAGCAGTACTTC.

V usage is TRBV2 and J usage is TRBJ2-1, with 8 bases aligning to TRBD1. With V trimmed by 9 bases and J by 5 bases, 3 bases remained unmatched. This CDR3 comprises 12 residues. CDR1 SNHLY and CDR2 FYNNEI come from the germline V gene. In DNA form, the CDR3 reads TGTGCCAGGGGGACAGGTAACAATGAGCAGTTCTTC. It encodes CARGTGNNEQFF.